This entry lists 27 T cell receptor beta chains sequenced from one sample in a study of cytomegalovirus exposure and HLA in healthy donors. PCR used 60 Vbeta primers and 13 Jbeta primers. TCRdb keeps only in-frame clones here, not all; method: immunoSEQ multiplex PCR. This repertoire comprises around 50,000 clones; its ten largest clones make up 8% to 13%. Sequencing input: PBMCs. Source of these receptors: a woman in her forties or fifties in good health and CMV-seropositive.

The V and J genes are TRBV19 and TRBJ1-3; D unclear. The CDR3 sequence is 13 residues long. V lost 7 bases and J lost 4, with 11 bases in between. CDR1 is LNHDA, CDR2 SQIVND, per germline (reference sequence). In nucleotides, the CDR3 is TGTGCCAGTATGGCGGGGAACGGAAACACCATATATTTT. Its protein product is CASMAGNGNTIYF. Full variable domain (outside the CDR3, taken from reference TRBV19 and TRBJ1-3): DGGITQSPKYLFRKEGQNVTLSCEQNLNHDAMYWYRQDPGQGLRLIYYSQIVNDFQKGDIAEGYSVSREKKESFPLTVTSAQKNPTAFYLCASMAGNGNTIYFGEGSWLTVV.

This chain uses TRBV13 with TRBJ2-7; D is ambiguous. V was trimmed by 2 bases and J by 6 bases, leaving 5 bases between them. The CDR3 is made up of 11 amino acids. The V gene's germline CDR1 is PRHDT and CDR2 FYEKMQ (reference sequence). Written as DNA, the CDR3 is TGTGCCAGCAGCTTATCATCCGAGCAGTACTTC. Its translation is CASSLSSEQYF.

This chain uses TRBV5-4 with TRBJ1-2; 11 nucleotides match TRBD1. J gave up 5 bases and V 4 bases, and 4 bases lay outside the gene matches. Germline V gives CDR1 SGHNT, CDR2 YYREEE (reference sequence). The CDR3 is 14 residues long. CDR3 DNA sequence: TGTGCCAGCAGCATTGGACAGGGGGCGTATGGCTACACCTTC. It encodes CASSIGQGAYGYTF.

V and J are TRBV6-6 and TRBJ1-5; no firm D call. This CDR3 region has 16 residues. The V end was cut by 3 bases, the J end by 0 bases, with 12 bases between. Germline values: CDR1 MNHNY, CDR2 SVGAGI (reference sequence). CDR3 amino acids: CASSYNRRDSNQPQHF. The CDR3 DNA follows: TGTGCCAGCAGTTATAATCGGAGGGATAGCAATCAGCCCCAGCATTTT.

The rearrangement links TRBV7-2 to TRBJ2-7; TRBD2 aligns across 11 bases. This CDR3 has 15 residues. Germline V CDR1 and CDR2: SGHTA, FQGNSA. V shed 2 bases, J shed 4 bases, and the junction held 4 bases outside the gene matches. The CDR3 DNA sequence: TGTGCCAGCAGCTTAACCGGGACTAGCGGATACGAGCAGTACTTC. Translated, it gives CASSLTGTSGYEQYF.

This rearrangement joins TRBV18 to TRBJ2-7; D unclear. The V and J ends lost 4 bases and 1 base respectively, with 5 bases between them. This CDR3 spans 12 amino acids. The germline CDR1 and CDR2 sequences are KGHSH and LQKENI. The chain's CDR3 is CASSLYSYEQYF. As DNA, the CDR3 is TGTGCCAGCTCACTATATTCCTACGAGCAGTACTTC.

The CDR3 DNA reads TGTGCCAGTAGTGCAGAGGGACAGGGGGATGAAAAACTGTTTTTT. Protein sequence: CASSAEGQGDEKLFF. The chain carries TRBV19 and TRBJ1-4; 11 nucleotides line up with TRBD1. The J segment lost 6 bases and the V segment lost 5 bases, leaving 5 bases of the junction unmatched. The germline V gene encodes CDR1 LNHDA and CDR2 SQIVND (reference sequence). This CDR3 has 15 residues.

V is TRBV9 and J is TRBJ2-3, with a possible D match to TRBD2 (5 bases). CDR1 and CDR2 (germline): SGDLS, YYNGEE. This CDR3 has 15 residues. V shed 5 bases and J shed 2 bases, with 15 bases lying between them. The CDR3 is CASSTFGVPTDTQYF. CDR3 bases: TGTGCCAGCAGTACCTTCGGGGTCCCCACAGATACGCAGTATTTT.

The chain combines TRBV30 with TRBJ2-7; 9 bases align to TRBD2. The germline V gene encodes CDR1 GTSNPN and CDR2 SVGIG (reference sequence). The CDR3 spans 14 residues. J lost 3 bases, V lost 1 base, and 4 bases had no gene match. The CDR3 is CAWSAGLAFYEQYF. CDR3 sequence (DNA): TGTGCCTGGAGTGCGGGACTAGCCTTCTACGAGCAGTACTTC. The entire variable domain, with the rest obtained from reference TRBV30 and TRBJ2-7, is as follows: SQTIHQWPATLVQPVGSPLSLECTVEGTSNPNLYWYRQAAGRGLQLLFYSVGIGQISSEVPQNLSASRPQDRQFILSSKKLLLSDSGFYLCAWSAGLAFYEQYFGPGTRLTVT.

The V call is TRBV28, the J call TRBJ2-2; 11 nucleotides match TRBD2. CDR1 is MDHEN and CDR2 is SYDVKM in the germline V gene. V lost 0 bases, J lost 4 bases, and 1 base stayed unmatched. This CDR3 spans 16 amino acids. The CDR3 nucleotides are TGTGCCAGCAGTTTATGGACTAGCGGGACCACCGGGGAGCTGTTTTTT. Residues: CASSLWTSGTTGELFF.

This CDR3 reads CASSQGHRDNSYEQYF. DNA of the CDR3: TGTGCCAGCAGCCAAGGTCATCGGGACAACTCCTACGAGCAGTACTTC. The rearrangement uses TRBV4-2 and TRBJ2-7; possibly TRBD1 for D (6 bases). The CDR3 totals 16 residues. V was trimmed by 1 base and J by 0 bases, leaving 13 bases between them. Germline values: CDR1 LGHNA, CDR2 YNFKEQ.

The chain uses TRBV14 and TRBJ1-2; 7 nucleotides line up with TRBD1. J gave up 0 bases and V 5 bases, and 3 bases lay outside the gene matches. Germline V gives CDR1 SGHDN, CDR2 FVKESK. The CDR3 runs 14 residues. Here the CDR3 DNA reads TGTGCCAGCAGCACAGGGGCCGCTAACTATGGCTACACCTTC. This translates into CASSTGAANYGYTF. The entire variable domain, with the rest obtained from reference TRBV14 and TRBJ1-2, is as follows: EAGVTQFPSHSVIEKGQTVTLRCDPISGHDNLYWYRRVMGKEIKFLLHFVKESKQDESGMPNNRFLAERTGGTYSTLKVQPAELEDSGVYFCASSTGAANYGYTFGSGTRLTVV.

The chain links TRBV6-5 to TRBJ1-1; D gene ambiguous. This CDR3 has 12 amino acids. Germline V gives CDR1 MNHEY, CDR2 SVGAGI. V gave up 5 bases and J gave up 8 bases, with 12 bases separating them. Written as DNA, the CDR3 is TGTGCCAGCAGTCCCATCAGAGGGGAAGCTTTCTTT. This encodes CASSPIRGEAFF.

The J gene is TRBJ2-7, the V gene TRBV9; tentative D call: TRBD1 (6 bases). The CDR3 is 15 amino acids. Germline CDR1 reads SGDLS; CDR2 reads YYNGEE. Trimming cost V 3 bases and J 4 bases, with 17 bases left between them. The DNA for the CDR3 is TGTGCCAGCAGCGCCCCCGGGACAAACGGGTACGAGCAGTACTTC. Amino acid sequence: CASSAPGTNGYEQYF.

V gene TRBV7-8 combines with J gene TRBJ1-1; 9 nucleotides match TRBD1. This CDR3 region has 18 residues. V dropped 3 bases and J dropped 1; count of bases not matched to a gene: 12. The germline CDR1 and CDR2 sequences are SGHVS and FQNEAQ. In DNA form, the CDR3 reads TGTGCCAGCAGCTTTACAGGGGGCGCGAGGTCCAAGAACACTGAAGCTTTCTTT. Its translation is CASSFTGGARSKNTEAFF.

The chain employs TRBV18 and TRBJ2-7; TRBD1 agrees at 9 bases. Germline lookup yields CDR1 KGHSH and CDR2 LQKENI. The CDR3 loop spans 15 amino acids. Trimming cost V 2 bases and J 1 base; bases outside gene matches: 3. CDR3 bases: TGTGCCAGCTCACCAACGGGACAGGGTTCCTACGAGCAGTACTTC. As protein: CASSPTGQGSYEQYF. Complete variable domain (other parts from reference TRBV18 and TRBJ2-7): NAGVMQNPRHLVRRRGQEARLRCSPMKGHSHVYWYRQLPEEGLKFMVYLQKENIIDESGMPKERFSAEFPKEGPSILRIQQVVRGDSAAYFCASSPTGQGSYEQYFGPGTRLTVT.

The chain links TRBV19 to TRBJ1-5; 7 nucleotides line up with TRBD1. The ends lost 7 bases at V and 4 bases at J; junction bases unmatched: 10. The CDR3 contains 15 residues. Germline assignment: CDR1 LNHDA and CDR2 SQIVND (reference sequence). The CDR3 DNA follows: TGTGCCAGTAAATCGACAGGGAGGCAGAATCAGCCCCAGCATTTT. It translates to CASKSTGRQNQPQHF.

The CDR3 region has the DNA TGTGCCAGCAGTGCGATGGGACAGGGGGCGCCTCGGGGCTCCTACAATGAGCAGTTCTTC. It translates to CASSAMGQGAPRGSYNEQFF. The chain couples TRBV6-1 to TRBJ2-1; 12 bases match TRBD1. Unmatched junction bases numbered 13, after V lost 4 bases and J lost 0 bases. The CDR3 has 20 amino acids. Germline CDR1 reads MNHNS; CDR2 reads SASEGT.

V and J are TRBV10-3 and TRBJ1-1; 7 nucleotides agree with TRBD1. Trimming at V came to 4 bases and at J to 5 bases, leaving 7 bases not matched to a gene. Germline V gives CDR1 ENHRY, CDR2 SYGVKD. The CDR3 length is 14 residues. Here the CDR3 reads CAISALQGRTEAFF. The CDR3 DNA reads TGTGCCATCAGTGCGTTACAGGGGCGGACTGAAGCTTTCTTT.

CDR3 amino acids: CASSPQGTEAFF. The CDR3 nucleotides read TGTGCCAGCAGCCCTCAGGGCACTGAAGCTTTCTTT. The chain has TRBV7-9 and TRBJ1-1, with D possibly being TRBD1 (5 bases). CDR1 is SEHNR, CDR2 FQNEAQ, per germline (reference sequence). V lost 5 bases and J 4 bases, leaving 8 bases between the germline ends. The CDR3 is 12 residues long.

This chain connects TRBV19 to TRBJ2-1, with 9 bases aligning to TRBD2. The length of the CDR3 is 15 residues. V lost 7 bases, J lost 7 bases, and 11 bases stayed unmatched. Germline V gene sequence: CDR1 LNHDA, CDR2 SQIVND (reference sequence). This chain's CDR3 is CASMLGTSSLNEQFF. For the CDR3, the DNA is TGTGCCAGTATGTTGGGGACTAGCAGTTTAAATGAGCAGTTCTTC.

The V and J genes are TRBV11-1 and TRBJ2-3, with TRBD2 matching 7 bases. CDR3 length: 16 residues. V was pared by 5 bases and J by 2 bases, with 10 bases of the junction left unmatched. The germline V gene encodes CDR1 SGHAT and CDR2 FQDESV (reference sequence). The DNA for the CDR3 is TGTGCCAGCAGCGTCCGGTCCGGGACTACCACAGATACGCAGTATTTT. It encodes CASSVRSGTTTDTQYF.

CDR3 protein: CASSGGGDGNTIYF. CDR3 nucleotides: TGTGCCAGCAGTGGAGGGGGCGACGGAAACACCATATATTTT. The V call is TRBV6-5, the J call TRBJ1-3; TRBD1 matches at 7 bases. In germline, CDR1 is MNHEY, CDR2 SVGAGI. The CDR3 contains 14 residues. V shed 5 bases and J 4 bases; nucleotides not matched to a gene: 5.

The genes are TRBV28 and TRBJ2-1, with 15 nucleotides matching TRBD2. The CDR3 runs to 19 residues. Germline trimming cut 8 bases from V and 4 bases from J; bases unmatched to any gene: 15. Germline CDR1 reads MDHEN; CDR2 reads SYDVKM. The DNA for the CDR3 is TGTGCCAGCGGCATGATGGGACTAGCGGGAGGACAGATTTACAATGAGCAGTTCTTC. Amino acid sequence: CASGMMGLAGGQIYNEQFF.

V is TRBV7-2 and J is TRBJ2-1; 7 nucleotides match TRBD1. Trimming removed 4 bases from V and 7 bases from J; junction bases left unmatched: 7. CDR1 and CDR2 from the germline V gene are SGHTA and FQGNSA. CDR3 length: 14 amino acids. The CDR3 protein is CASSSQTGWNEQFF. Here the CDR3 DNA reads TGTGCCAGCAGCTCCCAGACAGGGTGGAATGAGCAGTTCTTC.

This chain uses TRBV6-5 with TRBJ2-7, with 11 positions matching TRBD1. After removal of 4 bases from V and 12 bases from J, the junction contained 11 bases not matched to a gene. The CDR3 loop spans 14 amino acids. Germline CDR1 and CDR2: MNHEY and SVGAGI. This CDR3 is CASSSGTGGFSRYF. The CDR3 nucleotides are TGTGCCAGCAGTTCCGGGACAGGGGGTTTTTCGCGGTACTTC.

The rearrangement uses TRBV7-8 and TRBJ2-5; 9 bases are shared with TRBD2. Trimming at V came to 1 base and at J to 4 bases, leaving 7 bases not matched to a gene. CDR1 and CDR2 (germline): SGHVS, FQNEAQ. The CDR3 has 16 residues. The CDR3 DNA reads as TGTGCCAGCAGCTTAGGGGTAGCGGGGGATAGAGAGACCCAGTACTTC. Its protein product is CASSLGVAGDRETQYF.